Included here is one T cell receptor beta chain sequence, with context. This record comes from a study of blood T cell repertoires in COVID-19. Overall study context: The United States, Italy and Spain provided the acute and convalescent COVID-19 samples. Nucleic acid was either cDNA or gDNA, and it came from T cells, B-cell-depleted T cells, or PBMCs.

Authors' processing steps: For nucleated cells, counts were estimated from reference gene primer amplification. Here immunoSEQ multiplex PCR was the method, and the copy in TCRdb shows in-frame clones only, minus some. V, J and clone size are those of that table, while D and trimming were read from the DNA. The data hold approximately 170,000 clones, with approximately 79% observed a single time. The material sequenced was peripheral blood. This clonotype was obtained from a woman between 50 and 59 years old with acute or convalescent COVID-19.

The CDR3 region has the DNA TGTGCCAGCAGCCAACTCGGGGGCCAGGGGGACTCCTACAATGAGCAGTTCTTC. As protein: CASSQLGGQGDSYNEQFF. The chain carries TRBV14 and TRBJ2-1; maybe TRBD1 (7 bases). CDR1 and CDR2 from the germline V gene are SGHDN and FVKESK. The CDR3 contains 18 residues. V lost 2 bases and J 0 bases, leaving 17 bases between the germline ends.